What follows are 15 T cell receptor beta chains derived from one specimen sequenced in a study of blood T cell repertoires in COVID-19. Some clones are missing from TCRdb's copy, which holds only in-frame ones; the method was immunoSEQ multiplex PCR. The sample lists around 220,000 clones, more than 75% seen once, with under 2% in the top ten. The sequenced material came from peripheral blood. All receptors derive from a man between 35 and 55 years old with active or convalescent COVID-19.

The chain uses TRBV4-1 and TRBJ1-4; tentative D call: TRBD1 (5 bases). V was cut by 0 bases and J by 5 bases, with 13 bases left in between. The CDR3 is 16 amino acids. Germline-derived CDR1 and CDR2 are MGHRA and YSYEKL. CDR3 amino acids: CASSQEIAGTNEKLFF. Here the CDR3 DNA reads TGCGCCAGCAGCCAAGAAATAGCGGGGACCAATGAAAAACTGTTTTTT.

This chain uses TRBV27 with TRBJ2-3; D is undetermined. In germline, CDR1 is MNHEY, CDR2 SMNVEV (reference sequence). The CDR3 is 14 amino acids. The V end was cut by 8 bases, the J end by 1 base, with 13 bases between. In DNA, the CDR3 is TGTGCCAGCCGCCGGCAGGCTGGCACAGATACGCAGTATTTT. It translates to CASRRQAGTDTQYF.

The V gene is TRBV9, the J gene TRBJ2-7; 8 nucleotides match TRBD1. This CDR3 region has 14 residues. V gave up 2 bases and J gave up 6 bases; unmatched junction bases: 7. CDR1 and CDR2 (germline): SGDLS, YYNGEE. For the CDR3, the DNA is TGTGCCAGCAGCGTCGGACAGGGCTCTGCCGAGCAGTACTTC. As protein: CASSVGQGSAEQYF.

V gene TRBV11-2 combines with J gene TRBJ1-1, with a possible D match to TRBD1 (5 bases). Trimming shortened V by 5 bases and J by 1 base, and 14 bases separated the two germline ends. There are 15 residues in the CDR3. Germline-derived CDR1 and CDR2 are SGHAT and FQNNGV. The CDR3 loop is CASSLPTEPNTEAFF. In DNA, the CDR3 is TGTGCCAGCAGCCTCCCGACAGAGCCGAACACTGAAGCTTTCTTT.

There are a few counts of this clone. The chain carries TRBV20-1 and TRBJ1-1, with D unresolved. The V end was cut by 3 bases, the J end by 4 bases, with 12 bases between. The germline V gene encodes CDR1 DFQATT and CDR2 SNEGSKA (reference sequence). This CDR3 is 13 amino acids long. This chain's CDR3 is CSASQSGTTEAFF. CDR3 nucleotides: TGCAGTGCTAGTCAATCAGGCACCACTGAAGCTTTCTTT.

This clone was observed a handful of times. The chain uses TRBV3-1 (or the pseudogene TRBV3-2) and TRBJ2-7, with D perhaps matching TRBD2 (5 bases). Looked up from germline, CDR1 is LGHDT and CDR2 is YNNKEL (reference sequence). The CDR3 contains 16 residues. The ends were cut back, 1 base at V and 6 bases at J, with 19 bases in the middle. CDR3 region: CASSQVWAPTEGEQYF. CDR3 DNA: TGTGCCAGCAGCCAAGTTTGGGCCCCAACCGAGGGCGAGCAGTACTTC.

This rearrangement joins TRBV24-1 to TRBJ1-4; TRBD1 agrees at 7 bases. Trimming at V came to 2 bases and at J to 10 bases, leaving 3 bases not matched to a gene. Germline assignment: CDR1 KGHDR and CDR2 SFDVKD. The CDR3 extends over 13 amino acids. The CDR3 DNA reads TGTGCCACCAGTGATTCCAGGACAGGAAAACTGTTTTTT. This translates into CATSDSRTGKLFF.

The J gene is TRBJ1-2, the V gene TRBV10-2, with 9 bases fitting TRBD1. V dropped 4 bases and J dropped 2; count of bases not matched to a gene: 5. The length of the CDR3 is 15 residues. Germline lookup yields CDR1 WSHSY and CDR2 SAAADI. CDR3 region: CASSVGTGKNYGYTF. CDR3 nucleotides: TGCGCCAGCAGTGTGGGGACAGGGAAAAACTATGGCTACACCTTC.

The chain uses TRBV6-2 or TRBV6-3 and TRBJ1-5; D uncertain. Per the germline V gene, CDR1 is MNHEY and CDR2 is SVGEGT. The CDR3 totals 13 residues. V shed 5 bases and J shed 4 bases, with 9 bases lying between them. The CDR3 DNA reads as TGTGCCAGCAGTAACAGAATAAATCAGCCCCAGCATTTT. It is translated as CASSNRINQPQHF.

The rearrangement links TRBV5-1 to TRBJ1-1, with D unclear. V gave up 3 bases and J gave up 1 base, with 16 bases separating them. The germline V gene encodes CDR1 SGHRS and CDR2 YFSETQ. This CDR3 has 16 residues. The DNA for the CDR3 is TGCGCCAGCAGCTCAACTACCCGAGACGGGAACACTGAAGCTTTCTTT. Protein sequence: CASSSTTRDGNTEAFF.

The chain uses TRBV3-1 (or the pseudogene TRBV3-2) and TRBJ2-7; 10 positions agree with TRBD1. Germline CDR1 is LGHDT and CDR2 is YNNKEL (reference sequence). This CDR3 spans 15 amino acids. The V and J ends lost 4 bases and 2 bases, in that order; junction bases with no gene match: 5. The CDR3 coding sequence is TGTGCCAGCAGCCCGAGGACAGGGGGGGCCTACGAGCAGTACTTC. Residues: CASSPRTGGAYEQYF.

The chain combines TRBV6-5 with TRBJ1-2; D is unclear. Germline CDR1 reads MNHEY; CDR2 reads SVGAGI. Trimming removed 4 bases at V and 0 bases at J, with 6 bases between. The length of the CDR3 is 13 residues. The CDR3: CASSFIANYGYTF. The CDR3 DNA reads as TGTGCCAGCAGTTTTATAGCTAACTATGGCTACACCTTC.

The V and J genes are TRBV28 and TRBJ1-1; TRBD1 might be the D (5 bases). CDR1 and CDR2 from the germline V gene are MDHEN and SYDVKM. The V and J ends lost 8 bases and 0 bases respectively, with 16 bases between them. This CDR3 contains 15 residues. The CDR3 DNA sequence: TGTGCCAGCCCACCGAGTGGAGGGGTGAACACTGAAGCTTTCTTT. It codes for CASPPSGGVNTEAFF.

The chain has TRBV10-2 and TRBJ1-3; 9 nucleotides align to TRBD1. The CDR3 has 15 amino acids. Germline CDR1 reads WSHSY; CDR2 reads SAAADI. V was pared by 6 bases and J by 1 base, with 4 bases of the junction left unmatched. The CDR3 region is CASRAGQGSGNTIYF. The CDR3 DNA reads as TGCGCCAGCAGGGCCGGACAGGGGTCTGGAAACACCATATATTTT.

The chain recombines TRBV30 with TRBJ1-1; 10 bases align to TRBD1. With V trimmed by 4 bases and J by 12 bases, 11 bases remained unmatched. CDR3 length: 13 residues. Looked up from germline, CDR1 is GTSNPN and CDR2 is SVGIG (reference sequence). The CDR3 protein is CAWTPGQGMVTFF. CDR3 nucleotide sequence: TGTGCCTGGACCCCGGGACAGGGGATGGTGACTTTCTTT.